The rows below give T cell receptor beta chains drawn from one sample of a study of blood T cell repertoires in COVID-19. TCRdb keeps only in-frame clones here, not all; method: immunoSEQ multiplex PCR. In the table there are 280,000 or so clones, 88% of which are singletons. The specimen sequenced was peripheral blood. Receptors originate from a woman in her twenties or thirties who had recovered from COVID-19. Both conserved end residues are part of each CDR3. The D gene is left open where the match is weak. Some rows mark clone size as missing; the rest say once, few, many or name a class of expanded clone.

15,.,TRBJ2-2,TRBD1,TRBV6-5,TGTGCCAGCAGACCCGGGACAGGGAACACCGGGGAGCTGTTTTTT,CASRPGTGNTGELFF
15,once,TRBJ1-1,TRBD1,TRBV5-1,TGCGCCAGCAGCGTGATACAGGGGGAGAACACTGAAGCTTTCTTT,CASSVIQGENTEAFF
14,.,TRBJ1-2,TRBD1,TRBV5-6,TGTGCCAGCAGCTCTTCAGACAGGGACAATGGCTACACCTTC,CASSSSDRDNGYTF
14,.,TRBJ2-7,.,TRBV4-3,TGCGCCAGCAGCCAACGTCTAGCGACCCACGAGCAGTACTTC,CASSQRLATHEQYF
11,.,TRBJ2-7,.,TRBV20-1,TGCAGTATCGGAGGGTTTCACGAGCAGTACTTC,CSIGGFHEQYF
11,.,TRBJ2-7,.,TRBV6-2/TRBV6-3,TGTGCCAGCAGTTTCACCTACGAGCAGTACTTC,CASSFTYEQYF
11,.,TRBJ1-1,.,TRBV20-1,TGCAGTGCCACGGCAGAGCGCAAAGCTTTCTTT,CSATAERKAFF
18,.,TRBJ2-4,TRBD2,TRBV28,TGTGCCAGCAGCTCCGGACTAGCGGGGGCGATAGCCAAAAACATTCAGTACTTC,CASSSGLAGAIAKNIQYF
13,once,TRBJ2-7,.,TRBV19,TGTGCCAGTAGTCCCACGGGTGGCGGGGCCTCTCACTTC,CASSPTGGGASHF
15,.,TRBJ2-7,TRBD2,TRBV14,TGTGCCAGCAGCCAAGGCCGGGGGGACCTCTACGAGCAGTACTTC,CASSQGRGDLYEQYF
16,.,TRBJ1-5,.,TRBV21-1,TGTGCCAGCAGCAAAGTTGTGGACAGGGTCAATCAGCCCCAGCATTTT,CASSKVVDRVNQPQHF
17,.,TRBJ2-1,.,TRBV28,TGTGCCAGCAGTTACCCGGGAGCCAGAGGCTCCTACAATGAGCAGTTCTTC,CASSYPGARGSYNEQFF
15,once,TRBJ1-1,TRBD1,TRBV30,TGTGCCTGGAGTGTTCTAGGGGGCGCGGGCACTGAAGCTTTCTTT,CAWSVLGGAGTEAFF